This T cell receptor beta chain was identified in a study of blood T cell repertoires in COVID-19. For the study at large: COVID-19 samples from acute and convalescent phases originated in the United States, Italy and Spain.

Trimming removed 5 bases at V and 1 base at J, with 9 bases between. The length of the CDR3 is 13 residues. Germline V gene lookup returns CDR1 SGHRS and CDR2 YFSETQ. In the authors' workflow: The authors estimated nucleated cell counts from reference gene primer amplification. Here immunoSEQ multiplex PCR was the method, and the copy in TCRdb shows in-frame clones only, minus some. The V and J calls and the clone size are those of that table, but D and trimming were determined from the DNA. The data contain 70,000 or so clones, 80% to 90% of them singletons. This chain joins TRBV5-1 and TRBJ1-1; D remains unclear. This receptor was identified in a man in his 70s with active or convalescent COVID-19. Sequencing used peripheral blood. CDR3 coding DNA: TGCGCCAGCAGTTTACAGACGAACACTGAAGCTTTCTTT. Translating gives CASSLQTNTEAFF.